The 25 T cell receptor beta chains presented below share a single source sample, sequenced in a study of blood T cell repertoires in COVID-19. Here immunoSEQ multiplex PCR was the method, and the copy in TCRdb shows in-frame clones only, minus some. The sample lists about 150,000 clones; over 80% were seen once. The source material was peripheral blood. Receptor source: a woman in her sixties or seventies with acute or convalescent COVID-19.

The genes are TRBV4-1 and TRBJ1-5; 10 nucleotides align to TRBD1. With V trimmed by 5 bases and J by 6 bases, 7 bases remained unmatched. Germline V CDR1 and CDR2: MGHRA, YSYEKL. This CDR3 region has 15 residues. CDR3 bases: TGCGCCAGCAGCGACGCCGGGACAGGGGCTCAGCCCCAGCATTTT. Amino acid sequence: CASSDAGTGAQPQHF.

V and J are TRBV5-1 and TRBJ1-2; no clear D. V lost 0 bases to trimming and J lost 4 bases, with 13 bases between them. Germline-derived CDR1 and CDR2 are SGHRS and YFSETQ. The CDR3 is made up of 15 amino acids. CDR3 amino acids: CASSLDAGGLYGYTF. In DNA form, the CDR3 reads TGCGCCAGCAGCTTGGACGCAGGCGGGCTCTATGGCTACACCTTC.

CDR3 DNA sequence: TGTGCCAGCAGCTCTCTTAAGGGGGGGACAGGTAAAGATACGCAGTATTTT. It encodes CASSSLKGGTGKDTQYF. This chain connects TRBV11-2 to TRBJ2-3, with D possibly matching TRBD1 (8 bases). From germline, CDR1 is SGHAT and CDR2 FQNNGV. This CDR3 comprises 17 residues. Between the trimmed V and J ends, which lost 4 bases and 5 bases, there was a span of 22 bases.

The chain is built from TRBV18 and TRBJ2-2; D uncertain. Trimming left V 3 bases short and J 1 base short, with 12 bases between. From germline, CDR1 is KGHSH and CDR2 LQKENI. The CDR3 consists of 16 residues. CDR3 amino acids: CASSPLLQLNTGELFF. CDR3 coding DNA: TGTGCCAGCTCACCCCTGCTACAGCTGAACACCGGGGAGCTGTTTTTT.

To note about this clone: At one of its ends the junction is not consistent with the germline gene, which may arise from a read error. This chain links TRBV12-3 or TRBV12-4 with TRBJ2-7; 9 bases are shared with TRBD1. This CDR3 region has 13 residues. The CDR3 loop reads CASSLTWTGDAVF. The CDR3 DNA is TGTGCCAGCAGTTTAACTTGGACAGGGGACGCCGTTTTT.

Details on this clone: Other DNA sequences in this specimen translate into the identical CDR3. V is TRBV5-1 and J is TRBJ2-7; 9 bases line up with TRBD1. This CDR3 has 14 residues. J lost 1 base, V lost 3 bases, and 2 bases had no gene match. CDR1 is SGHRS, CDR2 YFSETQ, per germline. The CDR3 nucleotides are TGCGCCAGCAGCTCGGGACAGGGTTCCTACGAGCAGTACTTC. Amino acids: CASSSGQGSYEQYF.

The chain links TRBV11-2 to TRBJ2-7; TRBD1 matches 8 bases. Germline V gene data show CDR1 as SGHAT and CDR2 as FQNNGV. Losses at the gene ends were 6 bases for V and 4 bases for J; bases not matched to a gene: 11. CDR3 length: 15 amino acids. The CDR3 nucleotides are TGTGCCAGCAGGGCATGGAATGACAGGGGTTACGAGCAGTACTTC. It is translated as CASRAWNDRGYEQYF.

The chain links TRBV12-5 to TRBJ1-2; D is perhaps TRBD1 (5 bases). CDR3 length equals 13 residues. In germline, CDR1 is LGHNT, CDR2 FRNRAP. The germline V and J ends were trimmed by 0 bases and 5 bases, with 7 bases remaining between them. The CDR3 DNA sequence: TGTGCTAGTGGTTTGGTAGCAGGGTATGGCTACACCTTC. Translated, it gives CASGLVAGYGYTF. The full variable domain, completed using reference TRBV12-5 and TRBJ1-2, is DARVTQTPRHKVTEMGQEVTMRCQPILGHNTVFWYRQTMMQGLELLAYFRNRAPLDDSGMPKDRFSAEMPDATLATLKIQPSEPRDSAVYFCASGLVAGYGYTFGSGTRLTVV.

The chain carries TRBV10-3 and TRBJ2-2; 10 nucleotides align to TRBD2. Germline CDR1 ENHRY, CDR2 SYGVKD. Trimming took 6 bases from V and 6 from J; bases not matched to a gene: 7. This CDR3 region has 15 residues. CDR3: CAIRGTSERAGELFF. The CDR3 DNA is TGTGCCATCAGGGGGACTAGCGAAAGGGCCGGGGAGCTGTTTTTT.

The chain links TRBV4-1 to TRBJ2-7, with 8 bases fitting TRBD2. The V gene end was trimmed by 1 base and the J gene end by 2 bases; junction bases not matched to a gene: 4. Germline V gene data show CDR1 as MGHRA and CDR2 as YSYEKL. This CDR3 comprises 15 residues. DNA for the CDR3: TGCGCCAGCAGCCAAGTGAGTAGCGGGGCCTACGAGCAGTACTTC. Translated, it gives CASSQVSSGAYEQYF.

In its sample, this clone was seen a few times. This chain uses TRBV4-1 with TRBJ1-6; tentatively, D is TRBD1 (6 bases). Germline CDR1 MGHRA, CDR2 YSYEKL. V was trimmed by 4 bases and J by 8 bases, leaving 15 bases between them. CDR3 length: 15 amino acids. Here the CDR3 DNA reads TGCGCCAGCAGCCGCTATGCTGAGGGGGATTCACCCCTCCACTTT. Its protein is CASSRYAEGDSPLHF.

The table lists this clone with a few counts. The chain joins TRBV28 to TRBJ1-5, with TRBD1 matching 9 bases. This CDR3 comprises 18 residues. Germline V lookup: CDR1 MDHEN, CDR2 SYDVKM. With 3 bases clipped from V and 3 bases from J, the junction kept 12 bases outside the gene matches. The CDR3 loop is CASSFPLTGGHLNQPQHF. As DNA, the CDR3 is TGTGCCAGCAGTTTTCCTCTCACAGGGGGCCACCTCAATCAGCCCCAGCATTTT.

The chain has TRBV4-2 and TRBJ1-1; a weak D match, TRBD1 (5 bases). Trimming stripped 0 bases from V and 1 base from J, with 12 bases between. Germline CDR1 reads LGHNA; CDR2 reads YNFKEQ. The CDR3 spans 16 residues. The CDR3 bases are TGTGCCAGCAGCCAAGAGGGAGGGGTCAGGAACACTGAAGCTTTCTTT. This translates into CASSQEGGVRNTEAFF.

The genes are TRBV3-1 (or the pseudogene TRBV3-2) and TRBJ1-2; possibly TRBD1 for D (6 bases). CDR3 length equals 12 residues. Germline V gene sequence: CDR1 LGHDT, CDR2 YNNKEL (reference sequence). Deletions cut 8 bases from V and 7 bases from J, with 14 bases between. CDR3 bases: TGTGCCAGCTCACCAGGGGTATCTGGCTACACCTTC. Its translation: CASSPGVSGYTF.

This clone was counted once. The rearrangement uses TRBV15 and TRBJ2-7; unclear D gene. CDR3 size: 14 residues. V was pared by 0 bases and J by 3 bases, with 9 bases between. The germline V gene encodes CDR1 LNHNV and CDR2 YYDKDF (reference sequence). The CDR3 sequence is CATSRDGVGYEQYF. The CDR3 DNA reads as TGTGCCACCAGCAGAGACGGTGTTGGCTACGAGCAGTACTTC.

The DNA for the CDR3 is TGTGCCAGTAGTATAGATAAACCCTCTGCAGAAGGCTACACCTTC. Translating gives CASSIDKPSAEGYTF. The rearrangement uses TRBV19 and TRBJ1-2; D call uncertain. Trimming took 0 bases from V and 8 from J, leaving 16 bases between them. Germline V CDR1 and CDR2: LNHDA, SQIVND (reference sequence). CDR3 length: 15 amino acids.

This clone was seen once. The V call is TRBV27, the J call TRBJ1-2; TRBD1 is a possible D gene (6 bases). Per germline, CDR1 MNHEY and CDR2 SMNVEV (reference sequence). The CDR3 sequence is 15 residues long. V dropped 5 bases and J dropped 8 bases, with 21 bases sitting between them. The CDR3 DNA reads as TGTGCCAGCAGTCCGTCCCTATGGGGGGGCGGAGGCTACACCTTC. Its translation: CASSPSLWGGGGYTF.

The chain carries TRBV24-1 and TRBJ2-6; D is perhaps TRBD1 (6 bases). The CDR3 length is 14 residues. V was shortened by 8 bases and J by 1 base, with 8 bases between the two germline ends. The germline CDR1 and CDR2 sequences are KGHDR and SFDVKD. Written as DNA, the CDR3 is TGTGCCACCACTCAGGGGTCTGGGGCCAACGTCCTGACTTTC. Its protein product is CATTQGSGANVLTF.

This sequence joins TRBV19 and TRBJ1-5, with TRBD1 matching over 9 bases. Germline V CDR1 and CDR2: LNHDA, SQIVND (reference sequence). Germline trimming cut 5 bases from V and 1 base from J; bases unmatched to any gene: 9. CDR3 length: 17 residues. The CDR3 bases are TGTGCCAGTAGTCCTAGATGGGACAGGGAAAGCAATCAGCCCCAGCATTTT. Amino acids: CASSPRWDRESNQPQHF.

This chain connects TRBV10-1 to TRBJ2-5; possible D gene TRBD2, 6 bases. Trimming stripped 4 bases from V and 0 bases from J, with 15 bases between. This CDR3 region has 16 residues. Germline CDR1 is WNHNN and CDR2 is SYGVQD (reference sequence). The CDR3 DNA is TGCGCCAGCAGTGCGGGGGTTGGATCGTACCAAGAGACCCAGTACTTC. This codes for CASSAGVGSYQETQYF.

The CDR3 loop reads CASGDRRSLSEKLFF. CDR3 DNA sequence: TGTGCCAGCGGGGACAGGAGGTCGCTGAGTGAAAAACTGTTTTTT. The rearrangement joins TRBV28 to TRBJ1-4; 8 bases fit TRBD1. The CDR3 totals 15 residues. Germline assignment: CDR1 MDHEN and CDR2 SYDVKM. V shed 8 bases and J 7 bases; nucleotides not matched to a gene: 12. Full variable domain (remainder filled in from reference TRBV28 and TRBJ1-4): DVKVTQSSRYLVKRTGEKVFLECVQDMDHENMFWYRQDPGLGLRLIYFSYDVKMKEKGDIPEGYSVSREKKERFSLILESASTNQTSMYLCASGDRRSLSEKLFFGSGTQLSVL.

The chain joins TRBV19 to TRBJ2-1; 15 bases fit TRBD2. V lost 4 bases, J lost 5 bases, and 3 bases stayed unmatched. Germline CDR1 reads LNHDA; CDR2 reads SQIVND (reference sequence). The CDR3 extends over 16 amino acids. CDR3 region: CASSKGLAGGHNEQFF. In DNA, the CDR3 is TGTGCCAGTAGTAAGGGACTAGCGGGGGGTCACAATGAGCAGTTCTTC. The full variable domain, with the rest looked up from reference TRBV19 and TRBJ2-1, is DGGITQSPKYLFRKEGQNVTLSCEQNLNHDAMYWYRQDPGQGLRLIYYSQIVNDFQKGDIAEGYSVSREKKESFPLTVTSAQKNPTAFYLCASSKGLAGGHNEQFFGPGTRLTVL.

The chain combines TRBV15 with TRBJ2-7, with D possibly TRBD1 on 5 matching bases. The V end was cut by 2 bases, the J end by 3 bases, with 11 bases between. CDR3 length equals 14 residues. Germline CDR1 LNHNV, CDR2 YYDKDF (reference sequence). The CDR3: CATSRQGYLYEQYF. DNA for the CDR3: TGTGCCACCAGCAGACAGGGATATCTCTACGAGCAGTACTTC.

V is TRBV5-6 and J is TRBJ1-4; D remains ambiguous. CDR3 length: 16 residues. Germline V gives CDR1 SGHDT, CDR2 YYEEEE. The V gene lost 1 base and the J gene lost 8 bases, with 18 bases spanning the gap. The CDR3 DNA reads TGTGCCAGCAGCTTGCCGAGGGAGGAGGGAGGAGAAAAACTGTTTTTT. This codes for CASSLPREEGGEKLFF.

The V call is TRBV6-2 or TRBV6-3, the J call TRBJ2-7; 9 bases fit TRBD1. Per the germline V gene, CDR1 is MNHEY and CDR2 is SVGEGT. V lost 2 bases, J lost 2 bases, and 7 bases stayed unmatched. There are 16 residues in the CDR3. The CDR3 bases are TGTGCCAGCAGTTACGCGGGACAGGGTAGGACCTACGAGCAGTACTTC. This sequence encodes CASSYAGQGRTYEQYF.